This T cell receptor beta chain was captured in a study of human T cells and chemical hapten exposure. This clonotype has more than one count but fewer than ten. The length of the CDR3 is 14 residues. V was clipped by 4 bases and J by 4 bases, with 13 bases between them. CDR1 and CDR2 from the germline V gene are SGHRS and YFSETQ. TCRdb recomputed calls from the RACE reads with MiXCR, one row per CDR3 protein. Among some 380,000 distinct CDR3 sequences listed, approximately 5% were seen once. Described time point: patch test 1, 2 weeks after DPC sensitization. Treatment denoted: therapeutic diphenylcyclopropenone sensitization with weekly scalp DPC.

The sequences come from whole blood, collected in connection with sensitization to the hapten diphenylcyclopropenone (DPC). The chain recombines TRBV5-1 with TRBJ2-3; weak D call: TRBD1 (8 bases). The TCR originated in a woman aged 50 to 60 with alopecia areata. Some clones in this sample may be carry-over from other donors' samples. The CDR3 coding sequence is TGCGCCAGCAGCCCACAGGGGGGGGCAGATACGCAGTATTTT. Protein product: CASSPQGGADTQYF. Filled out from reference TRBV5-1 and TRBJ2-3, the complete variable domain reads KAGVTQTPRYLIKTRGQQVTLSCSPISGHRSVSWYQQTPGQGLQFLFEYFSETQRNKGNFPGRFSGRQFSNSRSEMNVSTLELGDSALYLCASSPQGGADTQYFGPGTRLTVL.